The present TCR beta chain was sequenced within a study of spatial heterogeneity in lung cancer. Study-wide background: A consistent excess of beta-chain over alpha-chain sequences was detected.

This CDR3 region has 17 residues. The germline V and J ends were trimmed by 7 bases and 2 bases, with 21 bases remaining between them. Germline V gene lookup returns CDR1 MNHEY and CDR2 SVGAGI. This clonotype has at least ten counts. The sample's time point: sample taken at primary tumor resection. No cell sorting; template was whole RNA from tumor, lung tissue or PBMC. TCRdb re-called the 5' RACE reads with MiXCR, one entry per CDR3 protein. Of around 40,000 distinct CDR3 sequences detected, under 6.5% appear once; the ten largest clones hold around 10%. The sample here was PBMCs, taken at surgery. The receptor's source is a male donor with early-stage non-small cell lung cancer. The chain is built from TRBV6-5 and TRBJ1-5; the D gene is possibly TRBD1 (6 bases). The CDR3 coding sequence is TGTGCCAGCAATTCTGACAGGCCTTCGTCTGGCAATCAGCCCCAGCATTTT. It translates to CASNSDRPSSGNQPQHF.